This entry lists 25 T cell receptor beta chains sequenced from one sample in a study of T cell repertoires and HLA-DP antigens. Their antigens remain unidentified. Sequencing was performed with immunoSEQ multiplex PCR; in TCRdb, only in-frame clones are kept and a portion is missing. The sample yields fewer than 95,000 clones, more than 75% seen once. Sequencing used CD4+ T cells from PBMCs. These receptors originate from a man aged 45 to 65 in good health and CMV-seronegative.

The gene calls are TRBV12-5 and TRBJ2-7; D gene uncertain. The ends were cut back, 5 bases at V and 3 bases at J, with 8 bases in the middle. The CDR3 covers 12 residues. Per the germline V gene, CDR1 is LGHNT and CDR2 is FRNRAP. This CDR3 reads CASGPSNYEQYF. The CDR3 DNA reads TGTGCTAGTGGTCCAAGTAACTACGAGCAGTACTTC.

This chain connects TRBV2 to TRBJ2-7; 8 nucleotides agree with TRBD2. Germline V lookup: CDR1 SNHLY, CDR2 FYNNEI. V lost 5 bases and J lost 0; bases outside the gene matches: 6. The CDR3 sequence is 15 residues long. CDR3 region: CASSLERGSSYEQYF. The CDR3 DNA sequence: TGTGCCAGCAGTTTAGAGCGGGGGAGCTCCTACGAGCAGTACTTC.

The chain combines TRBV6-5 with TRBJ1-3; D is ambiguous. Per germline, CDR1 MNHEY and CDR2 SVGAGI. The CDR3 is 15 residues long. The V end lost 3 bases, the J end lost 2 bases, and 11 bases lay between the germline ends. The CDR3 nucleotides read TGTGCCAGCAGTTATCTTCCGTTAACTGGAAACACCATATATTTT. Translated, it gives CASSYLPLTGNTIYF.

This clone has more than one count but fewer than ten. The rearrangement uses TRBV18 and TRBJ1-2; the D gene is possibly TRBD1 (6 bases). Germline loops: CDR1 KGHSH, CDR2 LQKENI. This CDR3 contains 14 residues. Between the trimmed V and J ends, which lost 5 bases and 4 bases, there was a span of 14 bases. The CDR3 nucleotides read TGTGCCAGCTCAGTATACGGACAGAGCTATGGCTACACCTTC. It specifies CASSVYGQSYGYTF.

This chain connects TRBV30 to TRBJ2-7; possible D gene TRBD2, 7 bases. The CDR3 sequence is 15 residues long. Trimming removed 3 bases from V and 2 bases from J, with 17 bases in between. Germline V gene lookup returns CDR1 GTSNPN and CDR2 SVGIG (reference sequence). The CDR3 DNA reads as TGTGCCTGGAGGCAGGGCGGGGGCCCGACCTACGAGCAGTACTTC. It is translated as CAWRQGGGPTYEQYF.

This chain joins TRBV7-2 and TRBJ2-3; 15 bases agree with TRBD2. This CDR3 is 16 amino acids long. J gave up 8 bases and V 1 base, and 4 bases lay outside the gene matches. Germline-derived CDR1 and CDR2 are SGHTA and FQGNSA. The CDR3 bases are TGTGCCAGCAGCTTAGGGGGACTAGCGGGAGGCGCTACGCAGTATTTT. Its protein product is CASSLGGLAGGATQYF. The whole variable domain, remainder taken from reference TRBV7-2 and TRBJ2-3, is GAGVSQSPSNKVTEKGKDVELRCDPISGHTALYWYRQSLGQGLEFLIYFQGNSAPDKSGLPSDRFSAERTGGSVSTLTIQRTQQEDSAVYLCASSLGGLAGGATQYFGPGTRLTVL.

V and J are TRBV7-9 and TRBJ1-6; D ambiguous. CDR3 length: 14 amino acids. Trimming took off 2 bases at V and 9 bases at J, with 11 bases between the two ends. The germline CDR1 and CDR2 sequences are SEHNR and FQNEAQ (reference sequence). CDR3 residues: CASSLNRVGSPLHF. For the CDR3, the DNA is TGTGCCAGCAGCTTAAACAGAGTGGGTTCACCCCTCCACTTT.

Only a few counts were recorded for this clone. The chain combines TRBV7-9 with TRBJ1-2; D uncertain. Germline V gene lookup returns CDR1 SEHNR and CDR2 FQNEAQ (reference sequence). V was trimmed by 10 bases and J by 4 bases, leaving 13 bases between them. This CDR3 spans 12 amino acids. As DNA, the CDR3 is TGTGCCACTGCCAAAGAGGTCTATGGCTACACCTTC. Amino acids: CATAKEVYGYTF.

The chain couples TRBV11-2 to TRBJ1-1; TRBD1 matches at 7 bases. J gave up 4 bases and V 1 base, and 3 bases lay outside the gene matches. This CDR3 has 14 amino acids. From germline, CDR1 is SGHAT and CDR2 FQNNGV. The CDR3 loop is CASSLGTGVTEAFF. The CDR3 coding sequence is TGTGCCAGCAGCTTAGGTACAGGGGTCACTGAAGCTTTCTTT.

J is TRBJ1-3 and V is TRBV30; D is uncertain. Germline V CDR1 and CDR2: GTSNPN, SVGIG (reference sequence). The V end was cut by 5 bases, the J end by 0 bases, with 8 bases between. This CDR3 spans 13 amino acids. The chain's CDR3 is CAWARISGNTIYF. The CDR3 bases are TGTGCCTGGGCCAGGATCTCTGGAAACACCATATATTTT. Drawing the rest from reference TRBV30 and TRBJ1-3, the complete variable domain is SQTIHQWPATLVQPVGSPLSLECTVEGTSNPNLYWYRQAAGRGLQLLFYSVGIGQISSEVPQNLSASRPQDRQFILSSKKLLLSDSGFYLCAWARISGNTIYFGEGSWLTVV.

This chain uses TRBV11-3 with TRBJ1-1; D not resolved. CDR3 length: 13 residues. The germline gives CDR1 SGHNT, CDR2 YENEEA. The ends were cut back, 2 bases at V and 2 bases at J, with 6 bases in the middle. CDR3 in amino acids: CASSLQENTEAFF. The CDR3 coding sequence is TGTGCCAGCAGCTTACAGGAAAACACTGAAGCTTTCTTT.

This chain uses TRBV7-9 with TRBJ1-1; D gene uncertain. The V gene lost 5 bases and the J gene lost 1 base, with 14 bases spanning the gap. The V gene's germline CDR1 is SEHNR and CDR2 FQNEAQ (reference sequence). The CDR3 length is 15 residues. The chain's CDR3 is CASSVTANRNTEAFF. CDR3 sequence (DNA): TGTGCCAGCAGCGTTACAGCAAACCGGAACACTGAAGCTTTCTTT.

V is TRBV7-2 and J is TRBJ2-1; 11 nucleotides match TRBD2. CDR3 length equals 16 residues. The V and J ends lost 5 bases and 7 bases, in that order; junction bases with no gene match: 10. Germline CDR1 is SGHTA and CDR2 is FQGNSA. CDR3 protein: CASSKNSGRAGNEQFF. In nucleotides, the CDR3 is TGTGCCAGCAGCAAAAATAGCGGGAGGGCCGGTAATGAGCAGTTCTTC.

The chain combines TRBV18 with TRBJ2-1, with unresolved D. The CDR3 spans 13 residues. Between the trimmed V and J ends, which lost 8 bases and 0 bases, there was a span of 8 bases. CDR1 and CDR2 from the germline V gene are KGHSH and LQKENI. The CDR3 nucleotides read TGTGCCAGCGCCAGTGACTCCTACAATGAGCAGTTCTTC. The encoded protein is CASASDSYNEQFF.

This clone was counted once. The chain links TRBV6-5 to TRBJ2-2; TRBD1 matches 7 bases. Germline CDR1 reads MNHEY; CDR2 reads SVGAGI. The CDR3 runs 15 residues. V dropped 5 bases and J dropped 3; count of bases not matched to a gene: 6. As DNA, the CDR3 is TGTGCCAGCAGTAAACACACAGGGGACACCGGGGAGCTGTTTTTT. It is translated as CASSKHTGDTGELFF.

The chain's CDR3 is CASSPRAADNEQFF. CDR3 DNA sequence: TGTGCCAGCAGCCCGAGGGCGGCAGACAATGAGCAGTTCTTC. The V call is TRBV7-9, the J call TRBJ2-1; D is possibly TRBD2 (5 bases). The V end lost 5 bases, the J end lost 5 bases, and 13 bases lay between the germline ends. The CDR3 contains 14 residues. Looked up from germline, CDR1 is SEHNR and CDR2 is FQNEAQ (reference sequence). Full variable domain (rest looked up from reference TRBV7-9 and TRBJ2-1): DTGVSQNPRHKITKRGQNVTFRCDPISEHNRLYWYRQTLGQGPEFLTYFQNEAQLEKSRLLSDRFSAERPKGSFSTLEIQRTEQGDSAMYLCASSPRAADNEQFFGPGTRLTVL.

The CDR3 is CASSSGTSGNEQFF. As DNA, the CDR3 is TGTGCCAGCAGCTCCGGGACTAGCGGCAATGAGCAGTTCTTC. V gene TRBV7-9 combines with J gene TRBJ2-1, with 11 bases identical to TRBD2. The V gene end was trimmed by 4 bases and the J gene end by 6 bases; junction bases not matched to a gene: 2. The CDR3 is made up of 14 amino acids. Germline CDR1 reads SEHNR; CDR2 reads FQNEAQ (reference sequence).

The J gene is TRBJ2-7, the V gene TRBV10-1; D not certain. CDR3 size: 13 residues. Germline V gives CDR1 WNHNN, CDR2 SYGVQD (reference sequence). Trimming took 2 bases from V and 6 from J, leaving 11 bases between them. The CDR3 region is CASSENTLGEQYF. As DNA, the CDR3 is TGCGCCAGCAGTGAGAACACCCTAGGCGAGCAGTACTTC.

The V gene is TRBV27, the J gene TRBJ1-5, with 9 bases lining up with TRBD1. The CDR3 runs to 16 residues. Germline lookup yields CDR1 MNHEY and CDR2 SMNVEV (reference sequence). V was pared by 5 bases and J by 5 bases, with 10 bases of the junction left unmatched. The CDR3 DNA follows: TGTGCCAGCAGTACAGGGGGCGCGTGGTCAGATCAGCCCCAGCATTTT. It is translated as CASSTGGAWSDQPQHF.

V usage is TRBV19 and J usage is TRBJ2-5; D is unclear. CDR1 and CDR2 (germline): LNHDA, SQIVND (reference sequence). CDR3 size: 13 residues. Trimming took off 5 bases at V and 1 base at J, with 8 bases between the two ends. CDR3 in DNA: TGTGCCAGTAGTCGTACCCTCCAAGAGACCCAGTACTTC. As protein: CASSRTLQETQYF.

This clone was picked up one time. The rearrangement uses TRBV2 and TRBJ2-3; TRBD1 agrees at 8 bases. Germline values: CDR1 SNHLY, CDR2 FYNNEI. Trimming removed 6 bases from V and 4 bases from J; junction bases left unmatched: 9. The CDR3 has 15 residues. CDR3 sequence: CASRNGQGRPDTQYF. The CDR3 DNA follows: TGTGCCAGCAGGAACGGACAGGGCAGACCAGATACGCAGTATTTT.

In this sample, this clone turned up once. The J gene is TRBJ1-6, the V gene TRBV6-6; no clear D gene. The V end lost 5 bases, the J end lost 7 bases, and 12 bases lay between the germline ends. This CDR3 is built from 14 residues. CDR1 and CDR2 from the germline V gene are MNHNY and SVGAGI (reference sequence). CDR3 DNA sequence: TGTGCCAGCAGTCCCGCGGGCGGCAATTCACCCCTCCACTTT. It encodes CASSPAGGNSPLHF.

Of note for this clone: At one end, the junction sequence differs from germline, possibly due to a read error. This sequence joins TRBV18 and TRBJ1-1, with 7 positions matching TRBD1. The CDR3 length is 14 residues. Germline V lookup: CDR1 KGHSH, CDR2 LQKENI. The CDR3: CASSPGQQEGKNQF. DNA for the CDR3: TGTGCCAGCTCACCGGGACAGCAAGAGGGGAAAAATCAATTT.

The gene calls are TRBV29-1 and TRBJ1-3; TRBD1 matches 10 bases. Germline CDR1 reads SQVTM; CDR2 reads ANQGSEA. The CDR3 covers 13 residues. V gave up 7 bases and J gave up 3 bases; unmatched junction bases: 3. CDR3 coding DNA: TGCAGCGGGAGGACAGGGGGTGGAAACACCATATATTTT. Amino acid sequence: CSGRTGGGNTIYF.

This clone came up a few times. The rearrangement uses TRBV9 and TRBJ2-3, with D uncertain. Trimming pared 3 bases from V and 6 bases from J, leaving 11 bases between. Germline CDR1 and CDR2: SGDLS and YYNGEE. This CDR3 has 13 amino acids. The CDR3 is CASSAGPGDTQYF. CDR3 DNA: TGTGCCAGCAGCGCTGGGCCCGGGGATACGCAGTATTTT.